This entry features one T cell receptor beta chain sequence. Its antigen is currently unknown. This sample was included in a study of T cell responses to AZD1222 COVID-19 vaccine. Overall study results and limits: Only a handful of AZD1222 recipients were seropositive at baseline. Without day 14 samples, only post-peak T cell repertoires were studied. Most donors were white British and more were female, and clonal diversity was possibly underestimated. Spike-wide vaccine-associated CD4 TCRs dominated at 160-218 and 743-854.

V was pared by 4 bases and J by 5 bases, with 10 bases between. The CDR3 contains 13 residues. CDR1 and CDR2 from the germline V gene are SGHNT and YYREEE (reference sequence). Method: immunoSEQ multiplex PCR; TCRdb's copy keeps in-frame clones and lacks some. Seen here are about 94,000 clones, more than 70% observed once, and the top ten hold 10% to 15%. Sequenced material: peripheral blood, taken on day 0 of AZD1222 vaccination. The rearrangement links TRBV5-4 to TRBJ2-1, with D unresolved. The sequence was collected from an adult in good health. The chain's CDR3 is CASSIGPNNEQFF. The DNA for the CDR3 is TGTGCCAGCAGCATCGGACCGAACAATGAGCAGTTCTTC.